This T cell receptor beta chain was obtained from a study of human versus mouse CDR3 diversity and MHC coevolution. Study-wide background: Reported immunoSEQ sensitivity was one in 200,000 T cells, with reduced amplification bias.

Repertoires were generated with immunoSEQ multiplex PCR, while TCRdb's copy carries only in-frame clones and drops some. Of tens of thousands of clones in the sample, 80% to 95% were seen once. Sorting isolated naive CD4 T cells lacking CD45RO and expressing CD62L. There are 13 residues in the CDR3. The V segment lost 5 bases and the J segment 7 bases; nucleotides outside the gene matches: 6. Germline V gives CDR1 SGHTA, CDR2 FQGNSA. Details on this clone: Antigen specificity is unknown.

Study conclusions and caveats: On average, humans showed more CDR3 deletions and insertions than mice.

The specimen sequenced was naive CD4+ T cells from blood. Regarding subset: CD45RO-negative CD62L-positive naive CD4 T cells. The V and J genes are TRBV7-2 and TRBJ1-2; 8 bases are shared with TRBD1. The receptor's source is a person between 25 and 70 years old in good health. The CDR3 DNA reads TGTGCCAGCAGCGCGATCGACAGGGGTGGCTACACCTTC. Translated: CASSAIDRGGYTF. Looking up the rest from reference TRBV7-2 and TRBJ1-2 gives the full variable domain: GAGVSQSPSNKVTEKGKDVELRCDPISGHTALYWYRQSLGQGLEFLIYFQGNSAPDKSGLPSDRFSAERTGGSVSTLTIQRTQQEDSAVYLCASSAIDRGGYTFGSGTRLTVV.